This entry lists 3 T cell receptor beta chains sequenced from one sample in a study of T-cell memory formation after mild COVID-19. From the 5' RACE reads, TCRdb called clonotypes with MiXCR, one entry per CDR3 protein. The profile covers roughly 340,000 distinct CDR3 sequences, with 20% to 25% appearing a single time and roughly a fifth taken by the ten largest. The specimen sequenced was PBMCs or a T cell subset sorted from them (not recorded which). Source of these receptors: a man between 18 and 35 years old who had mild COVID-19 (a few samples of this study predate the infection). Cell type and time point are not known.

The rearrangement uses TRBV10-3 and TRBJ2-5; weak D call: TRBD1 (6 bases). With 4 bases removed from V and 3 bases from J, the gap between germline ends came to 9 bases. The V gene's germline CDR1 is ENHRY and CDR2 SYGVKD. CDR3 length: 13 amino acids. CDR3 coding DNA: TGTGCCATCAGTGTCGCAGGGGAAGAGACCCAGTACTTC. Translation gives CAISVAGEETQYF.

This clonotype was seen a few times. The V and J genes are TRBV10-3 and TRBJ2-2; D may be TRBD2 (5 bases). V dropped 0 bases and J dropped 5 bases, with 10 bases sitting between them. The CDR3 totals 15 residues. CDR1 ENHRY and CDR2 SYGVKD come from the germline V gene. CDR3 coding DNA: TGTGCCATCAGTGAGTCATCGGACTCTACCGGGGAGCTGTTTTTT. It encodes CAISESSDSTGELFF.

The chain uses TRBV20-1 and TRBJ1-1; 12 bases line up with TRBD1. Per germline, CDR1 DFQATT and CDR2 SNEGSKA (reference sequence). CDR3 size: 16 residues. With V trimmed by 5 bases and J by 11 bases, 18 bases remained unmatched. This chain's CDR3 is CSAGAGTGGWGWVAFF. CDR3 DNA: TGCAGTGCTGGAGCCGGGACAGGGGGCTGGGGGTGGGTGGCTTTCTTT.